The 31 T cell receptor beta chains given below trace back to one sample, sequenced in a study of T cells after somatic rescue of genetic block. The assay was immunoSEQ multiplex PCR, and TCRdb's table has in-frame clones only and misses some. The sample consists of approximately 58,000 clones, roughly 96% of them appearing once. The sequenced sample consisted of peripheral blood mononuclear cells (PBMCs). These TCRs come from a child less than two years old.

The CDR3 DNA sequence: TGTGCCAGCAGTTTAGGCAGGTCCTACGAGCAGTACTTC. It is translated as CASSLGRSYEQYF. The rearrangement links TRBV27 to TRBJ2-7; D not resolved. The CDR3 runs 13 residues. Germline assignment: CDR1 MNHEY and CDR2 SMNVEV (reference sequence). Between the trimmed V and J ends, which lost 2 bases and 1 base, there was a span of 6 bases.

The genes are TRBV10-2 and TRBJ2-7, with 14 bases fitting TRBD2. CDR3 length equals 14 residues. Germline V lookup: CDR1 WSHSY, CDR2 SAAADI. After removal of 6 bases from V and 2 bases from J, the junction contained 0 bases not matched to a gene. CDR3 coding DNA: TGCGCCAGCAGGACTAGCGGGAGGGCCTACGAGCAGTACTTC. It codes for CASRTSGRAYEQYF.

The genes are TRBV11-2 and TRBJ2-7, with D maybe TRBD2 (6 bases). V was clipped by 5 bases and J by 2 bases, with 13 bases between them. From germline, CDR1 is SGHAT and CDR2 FQNNGV. This CDR3 has 14 amino acids. The CDR3 protein is CASSPRWRAYEQYF. Here the CDR3 DNA reads TGTGCCAGCAGCCCGCGGTGGAGGGCCTACGAGCAGTACTTC.

This rearrangement joins TRBV4-1 to TRBJ2-3; either TRBD1 or TRBD2 may fit D (5 bases each). The V gene's germline CDR1 is MGHRA and CDR2 YSYEKL. V was trimmed by 3 bases and J by 6 bases, leaving 10 bases between them. This CDR3 region has 13 residues. This CDR3 reads CASSQGVGDTQYF. The CDR3 DNA is TGCGCCAGCAGCCAGGGGGTCGGGGATACGCAGTATTTT.

The rearrangement joins TRBV10-2 to TRBJ2-3; 14 positions agree with TRBD2. CDR1 and CDR2 from the germline V gene are WSHSY and SAAADI. The CDR3 is made up of 16 amino acids. V shed 4 bases, J shed 4 bases, and the junction held 4 bases outside the gene matches. The CDR3 sequence is CASSGGTSGSADTQYF. The CDR3 DNA reads TGCGCCAGCAGTGGGGGGACTAGCGGGAGCGCAGATACGCAGTATTTT.

The chain has TRBV18 and TRBJ1-5, with 10 bases that match TRBD1. Per the germline V gene, CDR1 is KGHSH and CDR2 is LQKENI. The ends lost 4 bases at V and 2 bases at J; junction bases unmatched: 2. The CDR3 spans 15 residues. CDR3 in amino acids: CASSQTGGGNQPQHF. The CDR3 DNA reads TGTGCCAGCTCACAGACAGGGGGCGGCAATCAGCCCCAGCATTTT.

The chain is built from TRBV12-5 and TRBJ1-5; no firm D call. V gave up 2 bases and J gave up 7 bases, with 6 bases separating them. In germline, CDR1 is LGHNT, CDR2 FRNRAP. The CDR3 is 12 amino acids. The CDR3 loop reads CASGLPQQPQHF. The CDR3 nucleotides are TGTGCTAGTGGTTTGCCCCAGCAGCCCCAGCATTTT.

The V gene is TRBV6-6, the J gene TRBJ2-2, with 10 bases matching TRBD2. In germline, CDR1 is MNHNY, CDR2 SVGAGI (reference sequence). This CDR3 contains 15 residues. The J segment lost 1 base and the V segment lost 4 bases, leaving 0 bases of the junction unmatched. Here the CDR3 reads CASSSSGRNTGELFF. The CDR3 nucleotides read TGTGCCAGCAGTTCTAGCGGGAGGAACACCGGGGAGCTGTTTTTT.

V gene TRBV5-6 combines with J gene TRBJ1-1, with 7 bases lining up with TRBD1. Germline V gives CDR1 SGHDT, CDR2 YYEEEE. V gave up 4 bases and J gave up 0 bases; unmatched junction bases: 6. This CDR3 region has 15 residues. CDR3 in amino acids: CASSLTGPLNTEAFF. CDR3 in DNA: TGTGCCAGCAGCCTGACAGGGCCTCTGAACACTGAAGCTTTCTTT.

The rearrangement uses TRBV2 and TRBJ2-1; TRBD2 matches at 11 bases. Germline loops: CDR1 SNHLY, CDR2 FYNNEI. The CDR3 spans 15 residues. The V segment lost 6 bases and the J segment 4 bases; nucleotides outside the gene matches: 5. CDR3 DNA sequence: TGTGCCAGCAGCTCGACTAGCGGGACTTACAATGAGCAGTTCTTC. Encoded protein: CASSSTSGTYNEQFF.

The J gene is TRBJ2-1, the V gene TRBV27; weak D call: TRBD1 (6 bases). The CDR3 has 13 residues. In germline, CDR1 is MNHEY, CDR2 SMNVEV (reference sequence). V was clipped by 3 bases and J by 9 bases, with 12 bases between them. CDR3 amino acids: CASSFYLRGEQFF. Written as DNA, the CDR3 is TGTGCCAGCAGTTTTTATCTCAGGGGTGAGCAGTTCTTC.

The J gene is TRBJ1-4, the V gene TRBV4-1; D call uncertain. This CDR3 region has 13 residues. Trimming stripped 1 base from V and 8 bases from J, with 8 bases between. Germline CDR1 MGHRA, CDR2 YSYEKL. The CDR3 sequence: CASSQVPGEKLFF. The CDR3 nucleotides are TGCGCCAGCAGCCAAGTTCCAGGCGAAAAACTGTTTTTT.

V and J are TRBV7-2 and TRBJ2-7; perhaps TRBD2 as D (6 bases). The V and J ends lost 6 bases and 2 bases respectively, with 11 bases between them. Germline lookup yields CDR1 SGHTA and CDR2 FQGNSA. The CDR3 runs 13 residues. The chain's CDR3 is CASRPTSTYEQYF. As DNA, the CDR3 is TGTGCCAGCAGACCTACTAGCACCTACGAGCAGTACTTC.

The V and J genes are TRBV29-1 and TRBJ2-6; 10 positions agree with TRBD2. Germline CDR1 is SQVTM and CDR2 is ANQGSEA. V was pared by 4 bases and J by 1 base, with 4 bases of the junction left unmatched. CDR3 length: 16 residues. Here the CDR3 reads CSVGRLAGSGANVLTF. DNA for the CDR3: TGCAGCGTTGGGAGACTAGCGGGTTCTGGGGCCAACGTCCTGACTTTC.

The chain has TRBV7-9 and TRBJ2-7, with 10 bases identical to TRBD1. The CDR3 has 16 residues. V gave up 5 bases and J gave up 2 bases; unmatched junction bases: 9. The V gene's germline CDR1 is SEHNR and CDR2 FQNEAQ (reference sequence). The CDR3 bases are TGTGCCAGCAGCGTTAGGGTTGGACAGGGGGCCTACGAGCAGTACTTC. Encoded protein: CASSVRVGQGAYEQYF.

This chain joins TRBV19 and TRBJ2-1; TRBD2 aligns across 8 bases. CDR1 is LNHDA, CDR2 SQIVND, per germline (reference sequence). There are 11 residues in the CDR3. J gave up 13 bases and V 6 bases, and 5 bases lay outside the gene matches. Here the CDR3 reads CASRRRGVQFF. CDR3 nucleotides: TGTGCCAGTAGAAGGCGGGGGGTTCAGTTCTTC.

This clone was detected once. V and J are TRBV7-6 and TRBJ2-2; 14 nucleotides agree with TRBD2. This CDR3 comprises 18 residues. V lost 5 bases to trimming and J lost 1 base; unmatched junction nucleotides: 6. CDR1 and CDR2 (germline): SGHVS, FNYEAQ. The CDR3 sequence: CASSQWTSGRKNTGELFF. The CDR3 DNA reads as TGTGCCAGCAGCCAATGGACTAGCGGGAGGAAGAACACCGGGGAGCTGTTTTTT.

The gene calls are TRBV27 and TRBJ1-2, with no clear D. V was clipped by 3 bases and J by 1 base, with 9 bases between them. The CDR3 consists of 14 residues. CDR1 is MNHEY and CDR2 is SMNVEV in the germline V gene (reference sequence). In DNA form, the CDR3 reads TGTGCCAGCAGTTTTGGCAAGAATAACTATGGCTACACCTTC. Its translation is CASSFGKNNYGYTF.

This clone was seen a single time. V gene TRBV4-2 combines with J gene TRBJ2-7; weak D call: TRBD2 (6 bases). This CDR3 comprises 15 residues. The germline gives CDR1 LGHNA, CDR2 YNFKEQ. V lost 4 bases and J lost 2, with 15 bases in between. The CDR3 here is CASSRTGTLTYEQYF. CDR3 bases: TGTGCCAGCAGCCGAACCGGGACTTTGACCTACGAGCAGTACTTC.

This clone was counted a single time. Its ends do not fully match the called genes, so a read error is possible. V and J are TRBV7-9 and TRBJ2-7, with 9 positions matching TRBD2. The CDR3 runs to 13 residues. CDR1 and CDR2 from the germline V gene are SEHNR and FQNEAQ (reference sequence). In nucleotides, the CDR3 is TGCGCCACGCGGGAGGGTAGCTCCTACGAGCAGTACTTC. It encodes CATREGSSYEQYF. The entire variable domain, with the rest obtained from reference TRBV7-9 and TRBJ2-7, is as follows: DTGVSQNPRHKITKRGQNVTFRCDPISEHNRLYWYRQTLGQGPEFLTYFQNEAQLEKSRLLSDRFSAERPKGSFSTLEIQRTEQGDSAMYLCATREGSSYEQYFGPGTRLTVT.

The chain joins TRBV29-1 to TRBJ1-2; possibly TRBD1 for D (5 bases). The V gene's germline CDR1 is SQVTM and CDR2 ANQGSEA. The CDR3 covers 12 residues. V was cut by 5 bases and J by 5 bases, with 12 bases left in between. CDR3: CSVTTAGYGYTF. The CDR3 DNA follows: TGCAGCGTTACGACAGCCGGGTATGGCTACACCTTC.

J is TRBJ2-3 and V is TRBV4-2, with 8 bases matching TRBD2. The ends lost 0 bases at V and 9 bases at J; junction bases unmatched: 8. CDR3 length: 15 residues. The germline gives CDR1 LGHNA, CDR2 YNFKEQ. In nucleotides, the CDR3 is TGTGCCAGCAGCCAAGAAGGCGGGGGGAGGGGAACGCAGTATTTT. Translating gives CASSQEGGGRGTQYF.

V gene TRBV25-1 combines with J gene TRBJ2-3; D uncertain. This CDR3 is 12 amino acids long. Germline loops: CDR1 MGHDK, CDR2 SYGVNS. V was shortened by 3 bases and J by 0 bases, with 1 base between the two germline ends. The CDR3 nucleotides are TGTGCCAGCAGTGACAGCACAGATACGCAGTATTTT. This sequence encodes CASSDSTDTQYF.

V and J are TRBV7-9 and TRBJ2-7; TRBD1 might be the D (5 bases). The CDR3 has 14 residues. With 0 bases removed from V and 2 bases from J, the gap between germline ends came to 8 bases. The germline CDR1 and CDR2 sequences are SEHNR and FQNEAQ (reference sequence). CDR3 protein: CASSLAGATYEQYF. The CDR3 DNA reads TGTGCCAGCAGCTTAGCAGGGGCAACCTACGAGCAGTACTTC.

V and J are TRBV2 and TRBJ2-7, with TRBD1 as a possible D gene (5 bases). V lost 9 bases to trimming and J lost 2 bases, with 11 bases between them. CDR3 length: 12 amino acids. Germline CDR1 SNHLY, CDR2 FYNNEI. As DNA, the CDR3 is TGTGCCAGTCTCAGGGTCCCCTACGAGCAGTACTTC. Protein product: CASLRVPYEQYF.

V usage is TRBV19 and J usage is TRBJ2-2; the D is unclear. Germline V gene sequence: CDR1 LNHDA, CDR2 SQIVND (reference sequence). The V gene lost 0 bases and the J gene lost 1 base, with 6 bases spanning the gap. The CDR3 totals 15 residues. CDR3 in amino acids: CASSIDVGNTGELFF. In DNA, the CDR3 is TGTGCCAGTAGTATAGATGTAGGGAACACCGGGGAGCTGTTTTTT. Full variable domain (remainder filled in from reference TRBV19 and TRBJ2-2): DGGITQSPKYLFRKEGQNVTLSCEQNLNHDAMYWYRQDPGQGLRLIYYSQIVNDFQKGDIAEGYSVSREKKESFPLTVTSAQKNPTAFYLCASSIDVGNTGELFFGEGSRLTVL.

The chain has TRBV5-1 and TRBJ2-2, with D hard to call. The germline V and J ends were trimmed by 0 bases and 4 bases, with 7 bases remaining between them. CDR1 and CDR2 (germline): SGHRS, YFSETQ. This CDR3 is built from 14 residues. Here the CDR3 reads CASSLVERTGELFF. DNA of the CDR3: TGCGCCAGCAGCTTGGTCGAGCGCACCGGGGAGCTGTTTTTT.

The chain is built from TRBV11-2 and TRBJ2-7, with 13 bases identical to TRBD2. Germline values: CDR1 SGHAT, CDR2 FQNNGV. This CDR3 has 16 residues. Germline trimming cut 5 bases from V and 2 bases from J; bases unmatched to any gene: 6. CDR3 in DNA: TGTGCCAGCAGCGAAGGGACTAGCGGGACCGCCTACGAGCAGTACTTC. As protein: CASSEGTSGTAYEQYF.

The J gene is TRBJ1-2, the V gene TRBV28; D unclear. Germline V gives CDR1 MDHEN, CDR2 SYDVKM. Trimming removed 6 bases at V and 0 bases at J, with 8 bases between. CDR3 size: 13 residues. In DNA form, the CDR3 reads TGTGCCAGCAGCTCGACTGCTAACTATGGCTACACCTTC. Residues: CASSSTANYGYTF.

V is TRBV7-2 and J is TRBJ1-2; 7 nucleotides align to TRBD1. Germline CDR1 and CDR2: SGHTA and FQGNSA. CDR3 length: 14 amino acids. V gave up 7 bases and J gave up 1 base; unmatched junction bases: 6. The CDR3 bases are TGTGCCAGCACCTCACAGGGGCGTAACTATGGCTACACCTTC. Translating gives CASTSQGRNYGYTF.

The gene calls are TRBV5-1 and TRBJ2-7, with D unresolved. V was clipped by 1 base and J by 3 bases, with 5 bases between them. The germline V gene has CDR1 SGHRS and CDR2 YFSETQ. The CDR3 length is 12 residues. The CDR3 sequence is CASSLSRYEQYF. CDR3 nucleotide sequence: TGCGCCAGCAGCTTGTCGCGCTACGAGCAGTACTTC. Drawing the rest from reference TRBV5-1 and TRBJ2-7, the complete variable domain is KAGVTQTPRYLIKTRGQQVTLSCSPISGHRSVSWYQQTPGQGLQFLFEYFSETQRNKGNFPGRFSGRQFSNSRSEMNVSTLELGDSALYLCASSLSRYEQYFGPGTRLTVT.